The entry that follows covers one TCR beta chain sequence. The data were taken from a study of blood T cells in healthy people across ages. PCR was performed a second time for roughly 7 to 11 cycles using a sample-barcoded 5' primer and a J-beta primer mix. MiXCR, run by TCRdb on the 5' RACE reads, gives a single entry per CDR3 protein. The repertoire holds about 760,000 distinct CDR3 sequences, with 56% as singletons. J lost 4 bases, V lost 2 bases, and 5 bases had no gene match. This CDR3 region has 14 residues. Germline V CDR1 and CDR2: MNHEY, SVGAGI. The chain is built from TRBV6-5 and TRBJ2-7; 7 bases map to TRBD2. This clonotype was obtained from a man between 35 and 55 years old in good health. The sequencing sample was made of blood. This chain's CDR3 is CASSYGYGGYEQYF. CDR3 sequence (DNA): TGTGCCAGCAGTTACGGTTACGGGGGGTACGAGCAGTACTTC.